The TCR beta chain under discussion was sequenced for a study of T cells after yellow fever vaccination. Study background: Preparation of fractions with low cell numbers was performed using SMART-Seq v4 Ultra Low Input. Overall study results and limits: FACS-sorted repertoires could harbor abundant contaminating bulk-population clonotypes.

On this clonotype itself: Its antigen is unidentified.

The CDR3 sequence is 15 residues long. The germline CDR1 and CDR2 sequences are SGHNT and YYREEE (reference sequence). V dropped 5 bases and J dropped 0; count of bases not matched to a gene: 5. TCRdb fed the 5' RACE reads into MiXCR, producing one record per CDR3 protein. Of fewer than 450,000 distinct CDR3 sequences listed, more than 9% were seen once; the top ten hold less than 20%. The source was PBMCs, collected on the day of the first yellow fever vaccination. The clonotype comes from a man younger than 30 who received the YFV17D yellow fever vaccine. The J gene is TRBJ2-3, the V gene TRBV5-4; 8 bases are shared with TRBD1. The CDR3 loop reads CASRTGASSTDTQYF. In DNA, the CDR3 is TGTGCCAGCAGGACAGGGGCCTCTAGCACAGATACGCAGTATTTT.